Below, 15 T cell receptor beta chains from the same sample are listed, as sequenced in a study of beta chain features in type 1 diabetes. Study results and limitations: TCRB CDR3s were moderately but significantly shorter in Type 1 diabetes patients in all four CD4+ subsets.

Which antigens these TCRs recognize remains unknown. The isolated RNA, all of it, was reverse transcribed, so expressed TCRB transcripts were what got sequenced. Sequencing was performed with immunoSEQ multiplex PCR; in TCRdb, only in-frame clones are kept and a portion is missing. The sample lists some 350,000 clones, roughly 14% occurring once. Input material: naive CD4+ T cells from blood. All receptors come from a young woman with type 1 diabetes.

This clone has just a few counts. The chain carries TRBV28 and TRBJ2-7; 9 nucleotides match TRBD2. Germline V gene data show CDR1 as MDHEN and CDR2 as SYDVKM. The CDR3 has 16 residues. The J segment lost 3 bases and the V segment lost 7 bases, leaving 13 bases of the junction unmatched. CDR3 sequence (DNA): TGTGCCAGCACCTCGGCTGGGCTAGCGGGGCGCTACGAGCAGTACTTC. The encoded protein is CASTSAGLAGRYEQYF.

Only a few counts were recorded for this clone. V usage is TRBV5-1 and J usage is TRBJ2-7, with 8 nucleotides matching TRBD1. CDR1 is SGHRS and CDR2 is YFSETQ in the germline V gene. With V trimmed by 7 bases and J by 0 bases, 3 bases remained unmatched. The CDR3 has 13 residues. The CDR3: CASRTGSSYEQYF. The CDR3 coding sequence is TGCGCCAGCCGGACAGGGAGCTCCTACGAGCAGTACTTC. Together with reference TRBV5-1 and TRBJ2-7, the CDR3 gives the full variable domain: KAGVTQTPRYLIKTRGQQVTLSCSPISGHRSVSWYQQTPGQGLQFLFEYFSETQRNKGNFPGRFSGRQFSNSRSEMNVSTLELGDSALYLCASRTGSSYEQYFGPGTRLTVT.

This chain uses TRBV4-3 with TRBJ1-5, with D possibly being TRBD1 (6 bases). Between the trimmed V and J ends, which lost 0 bases and 7 bases, there was a span of 16 bases. This CDR3 contains 16 residues. Looked up from germline, CDR1 is LGHNA and CDR2 is YSLEER. The CDR3 spells CASSQDYRGGGQPQHF. CDR3 nucleotide sequence: TGCGCCAGCAGCCAAGATTATCGGGGGGGCGGCCAGCCCCAGCATTTT.

The genes are TRBV7-2 and TRBJ1-2; D unclear. V lost 1 base, J lost 3 bases, and 9 bases lay in between. Germline values: CDR1 SGHTA, CDR2 FQGNSA. The CDR3 totals 14 residues. This CDR3 reads CASSLGGSYYGYTF. In DNA form, the CDR3 reads TGTGCCAGCAGCTTAGGAGGGTCCTACTATGGCTACACCTTC.

This clone was seen a few times. The chain recombines TRBV7-3 with TRBJ1-2; weak D call: TRBD1 (6 bases). V lost 4 bases to trimming and J lost 4 bases, with 13 bases between them. This CDR3 has 14 amino acids. The germline V gene encodes CDR1 SGHTA and CDR2 FQGTGA. CDR3 DNA: TGTGCCAGCAGCTCCCAGCGACAGGCCTATGGCTACACCTTC. Protein product: CASSSQRQAYGYTF.

The chain employs TRBV5-1 and TRBJ1-1; no definite D call. CDR1 and CDR2 from the germline V gene are SGHRS and YFSETQ. The CDR3 length is 14 residues. V was clipped by 0 bases and J by 5 bases, with 11 bases between them. The CDR3 protein is CASSLGREVTEAFF. As DNA, the CDR3 is TGCGCCAGCAGCTTGGGGCGGGAGGTGACTGAAGCTTTCTTT.

Only a few counts were recorded for this clone. This rearrangement joins TRBV28 to TRBJ2-4; D may be TRBD2 (7 bases). V lost 0 bases to trimming and J lost 12 bases, with 18 bases between them. The CDR3 has 15 residues. Germline CDR1 is MDHEN and CDR2 is SYDVKM. CDR3 bases: TGTGCCAGCAGTTTATGGGCAGGGGAGGGGAGGTATCAGTACTTC. This encodes CASSLWAGEGRYQYF.

The sample holds a few counts of this clone. The chain couples TRBV27 to TRBJ2-3; 9 positions agree with TRBD2. V lost 1 base, J lost 0 bases, and 5 bases stayed unmatched. The germline CDR1 and CDR2 sequences are MNHEY and SMNVEV (reference sequence). The CDR3 totals 17 residues. The CDR3 DNA follows: TGTGCCAGCAGTTTATTCGCCCTAGCGGGAAGCACAGATACGCAGTATTTT. Encoded protein: CASSLFALAGSTDTQYF.

This clone came up a few times. The rearrangement links TRBV7-2 to TRBJ2-5; no reliable D call. The CDR3 runs 13 residues. V gave up 1 base and J gave up 7 bases, with 10 bases separating them. From germline, CDR1 is SGHTA and CDR2 FQGNSA. CDR3 bases: TGTGCCAGCAGCTTAGATGGTTCGGGGACCCAGTACTTC. This gives the protein CASSLDGSGTQYF.

This chain links TRBV29-1 with TRBJ1-5; D not resolved. Per the germline V gene, CDR1 is SQVTM and CDR2 is ANQGSEA. V was clipped by 3 bases and J by 0 bases, with 9 bases between them. This CDR3 has 14 residues. The CDR3 region has the DNA TGCAGCGTTGATTGTCCCTATAGCAATCAGCCCCAGCATTTT. This codes for CSVDCPYSNQPQHF.

This rearrangement joins TRBV10-2 to TRBJ2-1; 10 bases agree with TRBD2. Germline V lookup: CDR1 WSHSY, CDR2 SAAADI. Germline trimming cut 6 bases from V and 14 bases from J; bases unmatched to any gene: 13. CDR3 length: 14 residues. In DNA, the CDR3 is TGCGCCAGCAGGGTCAGGACTAGCGGTTCTACGGAGTTCTTC. As protein: CASRVRTSGSTEFF.

About this clone: The same CDR3 can be traced to other DNA sequences in this sample. This chain joins TRBV7-9 and TRBJ1-2, with TRBD1 as a possible D gene (5 bases). V was pared by 3 bases and J by 7 bases, with 12 bases between. The CDR3 consists of 13 residues. Germline V gene data show CDR1 as SEHNR and CDR2 as FQNEAQ (reference sequence). Here the CDR3 DNA reads TGTGCCAGCAGCTTGGGGCAGGGAGGTGGCTACACCTTC. As protein: CASSLGQGGGYTF.

In its sample, this clone was seen a few times. This rearrangement joins TRBV30 to TRBJ2-1; a weak D match, TRBD2 (6 bases). The CDR3 is 14 residues long. Germline V gives CDR1 GTSNPN, CDR2 SVGIG (reference sequence). V lost 6 bases and J 9 bases, leaving 21 bases between the germline ends. CDR3 in amino acids: CACPSGGSTIEQFF. As DNA, the CDR3 is TGTGCCTGCCCTAGTGGGGGGTCTACTATTGAGCAGTTCTTC.

This clone has a handful of counts. The rearrangement uses TRBV6-6 and TRBJ1-5; the match to TRBD1 covers 8 bases. Germline loops: CDR1 MNHNY, CDR2 SVGAGI (reference sequence). The CDR3 spans 14 residues. The V gene end was trimmed by 5 bases and the J gene end by 7 bases; junction bases not matched to a gene: 7. CDR3 in DNA: TGTGCCAGCAGTGAGACAGGGGCGAACCAGCCCCAGCATTTT. The encoded protein is CASSETGANQPQHF.

The gene calls are TRBV5-4 and TRBJ2-1; TRBD2 matches at 10 bases. CDR1 and CDR2 from the germline V gene are SGHNT and YYREEE (reference sequence). The CDR3 spans 16 residues. V shed 4 bases and J 15 bases; nucleotides not matched to a gene: 19. The CDR3 DNA reads as TGTGCCAGCAGCAACGCCCAGGGTAGCGGGAGGCGGGAGTTGTTCTTC. Its translation is CASSNAQGSGRRELFF.